This T cell receptor (beta chain) was sequenced for a study of graft-versus-host responses after intestinal transplantation. Study as a whole: The transplants performed in recipients were multivisceral, liver-intestinal, or isolated intestinal. After anti-thymocyte globulin induction, recipients took tacrolimus and steroids for two to three years. Broader study findings: Early post-transplant falls in HvG clones accompanied the peak levels of circulating GvH clones.

CDR1 and CDR2 (germline): SGHRS, YFSETQ. This CDR3 contains 14 residues. J gave up 10 bases and V 4 bases, and 8 bases lay outside the gene matches. Details on this clone: Its antigen is unidentified.

Sequencing used immunoSEQ multiplex PCR; TCRdb keeps in-frame clones, though not all of them. In the table there are about 110,000 clones, approximately 86% of which are singletons. This specimen consisted of unstimulated CD4+ T cells sorted from spleen or lymph node cells, obtained before transplant. The chain joins TRBV5-1 to TRBJ1-6, with 7 bases lining up with TRBD1. This clonotype originated in a human donor who was the organ donor for an intestinal transplant. CDR3 DNA sequence: TGCGCCAGCAGCGCCGGGACAGCGGAGTCACCCCTCCACTTT. Its translation: CASSAGTAESPLHF.